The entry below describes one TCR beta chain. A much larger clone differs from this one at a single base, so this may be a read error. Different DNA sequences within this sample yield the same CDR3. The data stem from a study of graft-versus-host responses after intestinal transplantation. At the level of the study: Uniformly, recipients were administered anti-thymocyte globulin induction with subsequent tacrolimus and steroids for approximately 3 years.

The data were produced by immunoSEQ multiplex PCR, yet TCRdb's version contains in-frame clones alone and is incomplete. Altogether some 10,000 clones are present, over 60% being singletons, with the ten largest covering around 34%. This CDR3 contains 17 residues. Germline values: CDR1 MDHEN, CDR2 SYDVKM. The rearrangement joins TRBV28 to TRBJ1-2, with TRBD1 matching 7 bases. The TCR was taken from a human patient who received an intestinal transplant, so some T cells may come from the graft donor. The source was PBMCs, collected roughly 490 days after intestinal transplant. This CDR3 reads CARRGAGRATLNYGYTF. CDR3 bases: TGCGCCCGCAGGGGGGCGGGGAGGGCGACTCTAAACTATGGCTACACCTTC.